These T cell receptor beta chains were read from a single sample in a study of early T cells in non-severe SARS-CoV-2 infection. Each CDR3 protein is one row after TCRdb ran MiXCR on the 5' RACE reads. The repertoire holds about 27,000 distinct CDR3 sequences, with roughly 5.9% as singletons. The sequenced material came from whole blood. These receptors came from an adult who was a healthcare worker with PCR-confirmed SARS-CoV-2 infection or an uninfected control (not recorded which). CDR3s include the opening cysteine and the closing phenylalanine or tryptophan. The order of the fields is CDR3 protein, CDR3 DNA, clone size, V gene, J gene, D gene. D genes are given only for firm matches. For some rows the clone size is stated as once, few or many, or as a class when expanded; others skip it.

CAISELGNEQFF,TGTGCCATCAGTGAGCTCGGTAATGAGCAGTTCTTC,medium-sized,TRBV10-3,TRBJ2-1,.
CASSRLAGGRAETQYF,TGTGCCAGCAGCCGACTAGCGGGGGGAAGGGCAGAGACCCAGTACTTC,few,TRBV14,TRBJ2-5,TRBD2
CASSLAQRGDTQYF,TGTGCCAGCAGCTTAGCACAGCGGGGAGATACGCAGTATTTT,.,TRBV7-2,TRBJ2-3,TRBD2
CASKDGQGYNEQFF,TGTGCCAGCAAGGACGGACAGGGCTACAATGAGCAGTTCTTC,.,TRBV27,TRBJ2-1,TRBD1
CASGPVDGYTF,TGTGCCAGCGGCCCAGTTGATGGCTACACCTTC,many,TRBV12-3/TRBV12-4,TRBJ1-2,.
CASSERENTQYF,TGTGCCAGCAGCGAGAGAGAGAATACGCAGTATTTT,medium-sized,TRBV7-6,TRBJ2-3,.
CASSLGDGSTDTQYF,TGTGCCAGCAGCCTAGGGGACGGAAGCACAGATACGCAGTATTTT,many,TRBV11-2,TRBJ2-3,.
CASSPLGLAVNEQFF,TGTGCCAGCAGCCCGTTGGGACTAGCGGTCAATGAGCAGTTCTTC,many,TRBV7-2,TRBJ2-1,TRBD2
CASSDRGTGELFF,TGCGCCAGCAGTGATAGGGGAACCGGGGAGCTGTTTTTT,few,TRBV10-2,TRBJ2-2,.
CASSLDRRSNQPQHF,TGTGCCAGCAGCCTAGACAGGAGGAGCAATCAGCCCCAGCATTTT,many,TRBV6-5,TRBJ1-5,.
CASSESAVDTQYF,TGCGCCAGCAGTGAGTCGGCCGTAGATACGCAGTATTTT,medium-sized,TRBV10-1,TRBJ2-3,.
CASSFGQSNSPLHF,TGTGCCAGCAGTTTCGGACAGAGTAATTCACCCCTCCACTTT,.,TRBV28,TRBJ1-6,.
CASSSRGRQGRRTGELFF,TGTGCCAGCAGTTCCCGAGGGCGACAGGGAAGGCGAACCGGGGAGCTGTTTTTT,many,TRBV12-3/TRBV12-4,TRBJ2-2,TRBD1
CASSWGVADTGELFF,TGCGCCAGCAGCTGGGGAGTTGCGGACACCGGGGAGCTGTTTTTT,many,TRBV5-1,TRBJ2-2,.
CASSFGPNGAEAFF,TGTGCCAGCAGTTTCGGTCCCAACGGAGCTGAAGCTTTCTTT,many,TRBV12-3/TRBV12-4,TRBJ1-1,.
CASSSPGNTGELFF,TGTGCCAGCAGCTCCCCAGGAAACACCGGGGAGCTGTTTTTT,many,TRBV9,TRBJ2-2,.
CASSLAGTPYEQYF,TGTGCCAGCAGCTTAGCGGGGACACCTTACGAGCAGTACTTC,many,TRBV7-2,TRBJ2-7,.
CAISGQGANTEAFF,TGTGCCATCAGTGGACAGGGGGCCAACACTGAAGCTTTCTTT,.,TRBV10-3,TRBJ1-1,TRBD1
CASSSLTATLEQYF,TGTGCCAGCAGCTCTCTGACCGCTACGTTGGAGCAGTACTTC,many,TRBV7-9,TRBJ2-7,.
CAISESGQGAPEQFF,TGTGCCATCAGTGAGTCGGGACAGGGGGCGCCTGAGCAGTTCTTC,many,TRBV10-3,TRBJ2-1,TRBD1
CSARDHRGAGTEAFF,TGCAGTGCTAGAGATCACAGGGGAGCGGGGACTGAAGCTTTCTTT,.,TRBV20-1,TRBJ1-1,TRBD1
CASSLQGARVYEQYF,TGTGCCAGCAGCCTACAGGGGGCGCGGGTCTACGAGCAGTACTTC,many,TRBV7-9,TRBJ2-7,TRBD1
CASSRRQGSGNQPQHF,TGTGCCAGCAGTAGACGACAGGGTTCAGGCAATCAGCCCCAGCATTTT,many,TRBV12-3/TRBV12-4,TRBJ1-5,TRBD1
CASSLALAAYNEQFF,TGCGCCAGCAGCTTGGCTCTAGCGGCATACAATGAGCAGTTCTTC,many,TRBV5-1,TRBJ2-1,TRBD2
CASSLTYSYEQYF,TGTGCCAGCAGTTTAACTTATTCCTACGAGCAGTACTTC,many,TRBV28,TRBJ2-7,.
CASSLLGNGQPQHF,TGTGCCAGCAGCTTGCTTGGAAACGGGCAGCCCCAGCATTTT,few,TRBV7-6,TRBJ1-5,.
CSARSGSMAGELFF,TGCAGTGCTAGATCAGGGAGTATGGCCGGGGAGCTGTTTTTT,.,TRBV20-1,TRBJ2-2,.
CASSAESGGSYEQYF,TGTGCCAGCAGTGCCGAGAGCGGGGGCTCCTACGAGCAGTACTTC,many,TRBV6-6,TRBJ2-7,TRBD2
CASGLGGRTEAFF,TGTGCTAGTGGTTTAGGGGGCCGGACTGAAGCTTTCTTT,many,TRBV12-5,TRBJ1-1,TRBD1
CASSEAVGGALNTEAFF,TGTGCCAGCAGTGAAGCGGTGGGGGGCGCATTGAACACTGAAGCTTTCTTT,few,TRBV6-1,TRBJ1-1,.
CASSVTAGGHYEQYF,TGTGCCAGCAGTGTGACAGCGGGGGGGCACTACGAGCAGTACTTC,many,TRBV27,TRBJ2-7,TRBD2
CSVGQGNSGNTIYF,TGCAGCGTTGGGCAGGGGAATTCTGGAAACACCATATATTTT,few,TRBV29-1,TRBJ1-3,.
CASSSYRSGNTIYF,TGTGCCAGCAGCTCTTACCGCTCTGGAAACACCATATATTTT,many,TRBV7-2,TRBJ1-3,.
CASSQDRNTGELFF,TGTGCCAGCAGCCAGGACAGGAACACCGGGGAGCTGTTTTTT,few,TRBV7-8,TRBJ2-2,.
CASSYRGYEQYF,TGTGCCAGCAGTTACCGCGGTTACGAGCAGTACTTC,.,TRBV6-2/TRBV6-3,TRBJ2-7,.
CASSPPPTDTQYF,TGTGCCAGCTCACCACCGCCCACAGATACGCAGTATTTT,few,TRBV18,TRBJ2-3,.
CASSPEAERYEQYF,TGTGCCAGCAGCCCCGAGGCAGAAAGGTACGAGCAGTACTTC,few,TRBV5-5,TRBJ2-7,.
CASRTGTHSYEQYF,TGCGCCAGCAGGACAGGCACGCACTCCTACGAGCAGTACTTC,.,TRBV10-2,TRBJ2-7,.
CASSLSGAPNGYTF,TGTGCCAGCAGTTTATCGGGGGCGCCCAATGGCTACACCTTC,many,TRBV28,TRBJ1-2,.
CASSQNPGGNYEQYF,TGTGCCAGCTCACAAAACCCCGGGGGCAACTACGAGCAGTACTTC,many,TRBV18,TRBJ2-7,.
CASSLGFAGGQETQYF,TGTGCCAGCAGCTTAGGTTTTGCAGGGGGGCAAGAGACCCAGTACTTC,.,TRBV7-2,TRBJ2-5,.
CASSLRERANEKLFF,TGTGCCAGTAGTCTACGGGAAAGGGCTAATGAAAAACTGTTTTTT,many,TRBV19,TRBJ1-4,.
CASSLKSGGVETQYF,TGTGCCAGCAGCTTAAAGTCAGGGGGCGTAGAGACCCAGTACTTC,many,TRBV7-6,TRBJ2-5,TRBD1
CSARGGSKGVF,TGCAGTGCTAGAGGGGGGAGCAAGGGCGTCTTC,few,TRBV20-1,TRBJ1-2,.
CASSFGSGRYYEQYF,TGTGCCAGCAGTTTCGGTAGCGGGAGGTACTACGAGCAGTACTTC,many,TRBV12-3/TRBV12-4,TRBJ2-7,TRBD2
CSQTFNTEAFF,TGCAGTCAGACCTTTAACACTGAAGCTTTCTTT,few,TRBV20-1,TRBJ1-1,.
CASSRAYRDGYTF,TGTGCCAGCAGCCGTGCCTACAGGGATGGCTACACCTTC,many,TRBV7-9,TRBJ1-2,.
CASSLEYRDEQYF,TGTGCCAGCAGCTTAGAGTACAGGGACGAGCAGTACTTC,many,TRBV7-2,TRBJ2-7,.
CASSVRGPTGELFF,TGTGCCAGCAGTGTCAGGGGCCCCACCGGGGAGCTGTTTTTT,many,TRBV27,TRBJ2-2,.
CSARGSSSGGPRETQYF,TGCAGTGCTAGAGGGTCGTCTAGCGGGGGTCCGAGAGAGACCCAGTACTTC,many,TRBV20-1,TRBJ2-5,TRBD2
CASAVDSNQPQHF,TGTGCTAGTGCGGTGGATAGCAATCAGCCCCAGCATTTT,many,TRBV7-7,TRBJ1-5,.
CASTPGQGGNQPQQF,TGTGCCAGTACCCCGGGACAGGGTGGGAATCAGCCCCAGCAATTT,many,TRBV19,TRBJ1-5,TRBD1
CASSLGRGIETQYF,TGTGCCAGCAGCTTAGGGCGGGGAATTGAGACCCAGTACTTC,.,TRBV5-4,TRBJ2-5,.
CASSPWGVSMNTEAFF,TGTGCCAGCAGCCCCTGGGGAGTTTCAATGAACACTGAAGCTTTCTTT,few,TRBV9,TRBJ1-1,.
CATRDRGTGSYEQYF,TGTGCCACCCGGGACAGGGGTACCGGTTCCTACGAGCAGTACTTC,many,TRBV7-9,TRBJ2-7,TRBD1